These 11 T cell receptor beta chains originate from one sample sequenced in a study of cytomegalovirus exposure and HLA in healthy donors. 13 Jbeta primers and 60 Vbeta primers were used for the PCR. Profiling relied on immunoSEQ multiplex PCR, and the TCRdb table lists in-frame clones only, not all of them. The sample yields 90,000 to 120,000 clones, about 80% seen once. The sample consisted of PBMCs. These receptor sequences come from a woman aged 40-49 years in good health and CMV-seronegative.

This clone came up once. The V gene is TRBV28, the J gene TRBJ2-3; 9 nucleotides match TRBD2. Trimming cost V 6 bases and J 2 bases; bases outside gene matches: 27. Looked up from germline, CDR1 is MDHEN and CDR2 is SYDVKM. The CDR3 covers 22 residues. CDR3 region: CASSLQEGLTWREGRNTDTQYF. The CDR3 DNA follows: TGTGCCAGCAGCCTCCAGGAGGGGTTAACTTGGCGGGAGGGCCGGAACACAGATACGCAGTATTTT.

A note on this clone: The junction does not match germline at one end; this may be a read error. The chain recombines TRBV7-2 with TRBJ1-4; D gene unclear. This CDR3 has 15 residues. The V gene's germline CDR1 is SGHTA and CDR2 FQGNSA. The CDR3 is CASSLLPLGNEKRFF. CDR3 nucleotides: TGTGCCAGCAGCTTACTGCCCCTCGGGAATGAAAAACGGTTTTTT.

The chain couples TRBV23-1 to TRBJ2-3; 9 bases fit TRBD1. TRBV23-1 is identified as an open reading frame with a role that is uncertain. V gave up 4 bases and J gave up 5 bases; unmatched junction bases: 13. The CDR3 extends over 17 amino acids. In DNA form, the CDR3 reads TGCGCCAGCAGTCCCCCGGATCTCGACAGGGGGGAAGATACGCAGTATTTT. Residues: CASSPPDLDRGEDTQYF.

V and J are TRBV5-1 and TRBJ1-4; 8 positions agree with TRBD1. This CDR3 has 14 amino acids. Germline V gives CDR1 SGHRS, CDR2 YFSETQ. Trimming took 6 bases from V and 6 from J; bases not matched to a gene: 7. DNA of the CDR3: TGCGCCAGCACCTCAGGGGGCGGCTATGAAAAACTGTTTTTT. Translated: CASTSGGGYEKLFF.

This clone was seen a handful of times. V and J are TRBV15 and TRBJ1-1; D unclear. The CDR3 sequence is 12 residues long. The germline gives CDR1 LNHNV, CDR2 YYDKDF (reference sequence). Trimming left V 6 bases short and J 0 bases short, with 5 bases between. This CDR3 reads CATRHLNTEAFF. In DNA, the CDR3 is TGTGCCACCAGACACCTGAACACTGAAGCTTTCTTT.

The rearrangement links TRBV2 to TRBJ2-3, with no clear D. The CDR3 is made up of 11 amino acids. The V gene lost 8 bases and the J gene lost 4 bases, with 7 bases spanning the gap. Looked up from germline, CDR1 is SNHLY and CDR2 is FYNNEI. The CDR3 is CASLRADTQYF. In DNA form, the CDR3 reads TGTGCCAGCCTACGGGCAGATACGCAGTATTTT.

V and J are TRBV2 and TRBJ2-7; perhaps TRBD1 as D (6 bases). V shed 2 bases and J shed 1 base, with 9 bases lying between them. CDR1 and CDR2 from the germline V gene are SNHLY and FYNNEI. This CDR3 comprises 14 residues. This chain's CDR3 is CASSEQGSSYEQYF. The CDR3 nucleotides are TGTGCCAGCAGTGAACAGGGGTCGTCCTACGAGCAGTACTTC.

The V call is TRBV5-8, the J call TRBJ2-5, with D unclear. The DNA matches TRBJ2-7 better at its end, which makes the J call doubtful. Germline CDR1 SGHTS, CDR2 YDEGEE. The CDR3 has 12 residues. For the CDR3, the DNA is TGTGCCAGCAGTATCCCCATATACGAGCAGTACTTC. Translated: CASSIPIYEQYF.

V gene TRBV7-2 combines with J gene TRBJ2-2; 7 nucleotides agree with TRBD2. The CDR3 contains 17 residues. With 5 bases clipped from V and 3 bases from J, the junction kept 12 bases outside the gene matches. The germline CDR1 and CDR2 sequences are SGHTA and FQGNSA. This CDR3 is CASSLAARGRYTGELFF. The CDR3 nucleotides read TGTGCCAGCAGCCTCGCCGCGCGGGGGAGGTACACCGGGGAGCTGTTTTTT.

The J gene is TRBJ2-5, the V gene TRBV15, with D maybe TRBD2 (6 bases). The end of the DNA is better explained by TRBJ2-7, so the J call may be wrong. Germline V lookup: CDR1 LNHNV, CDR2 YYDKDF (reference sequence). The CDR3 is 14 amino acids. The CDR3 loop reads CATSRGGIRYEQYF. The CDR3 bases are TGTGCCACCAGCAGAGGCGGGATACGCTACGAGCAGTACTTC.

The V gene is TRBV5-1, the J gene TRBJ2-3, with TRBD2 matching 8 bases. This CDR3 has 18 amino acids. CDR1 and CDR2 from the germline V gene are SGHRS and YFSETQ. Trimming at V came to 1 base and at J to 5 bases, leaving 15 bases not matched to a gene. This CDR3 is CASSLLGGSGRVEDTQYF. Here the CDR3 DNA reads TGCGCCAGCAGCTTGCTTGGAGGCAGCGGGAGAGTTGAAGATACGCAGTATTTT.